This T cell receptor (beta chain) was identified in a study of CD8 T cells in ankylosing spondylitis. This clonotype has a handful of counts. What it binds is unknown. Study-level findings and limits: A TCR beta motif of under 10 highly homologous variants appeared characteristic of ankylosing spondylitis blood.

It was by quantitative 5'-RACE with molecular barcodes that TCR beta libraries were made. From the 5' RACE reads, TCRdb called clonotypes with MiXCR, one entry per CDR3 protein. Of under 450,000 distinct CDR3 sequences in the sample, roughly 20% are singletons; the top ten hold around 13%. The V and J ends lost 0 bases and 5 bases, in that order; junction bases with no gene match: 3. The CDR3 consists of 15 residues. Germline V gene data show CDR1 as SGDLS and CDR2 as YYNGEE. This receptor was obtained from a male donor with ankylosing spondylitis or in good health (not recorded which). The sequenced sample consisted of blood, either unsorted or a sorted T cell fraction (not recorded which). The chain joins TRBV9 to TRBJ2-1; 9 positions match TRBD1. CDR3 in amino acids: CASSVGTGVNNEQFF. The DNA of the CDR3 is TGTGCCAGCAGCGTAGGGACAGGGGTAAACAATGAGCAGTTCTTC.